These T cell receptor beta chains were read from a single sample in a study of cytomegalovirus exposure and HLA in healthy donors. Sequenced by immunoSEQ multiplex PCR; TCRdb stores in-frame clones only, minus some. The repertoire shows 150,000 to 200,000 clones; the top ten hold roughly 1.3%. The specimen was PBMCs. The receptors were sampled from a woman aged 60-70 years in good health and CMV-seronegative. Each CDR3 is given with its conserved first and last residue. A D gene is named only where the DNA matches it firmly.

d_gene: -; j_gene: TRBJ1-3; v_gene: TRBV4-1; CDR3nt: TGCGCCAGCAGCCAAGACGACAGGAATGGATGGAACACCATATATTTT; CDR3aa: CASSQDDRNGWNTIYF
d_gene: -; j_gene: TRBJ2-7; v_gene: TRBV2; CDR3nt: TGTGCCAGCCTCAGACAGGTCCCCCCGCAGTACTTC; CDR3aa: CASLRQVPPQYF
d_gene: -; j_gene: TRBJ1-6; v_gene: TRBV18; CDR3nt: TGTGCCACCTCGCAGGGAATTGATTCACCCCTCCACTTT; CDR3aa: CATSQGIDSPLHF
d_gene: TRBD1; j_gene: TRBJ1-5; v_gene: TRBV6-5; CDR3nt: TGTGCCAGCAGTTACCACCGGGACAGGGGAGAGCCCCAGCATTTT; CDR3aa: CASSYHRDRGEPQHF
d_gene: TRBD2; j_gene: TRBJ2-7; v_gene: TRBV27; CDR3nt: TGTGCCAGCAGTTCAAGGACTAGCGGGAGATACGAGCAGTACTTC; CDR3aa: CASSSRTSGRYEQYF
d_gene: -; j_gene: TRBJ2-3; v_gene: TRBV10-1; CDR3nt: TGCGCCAGCAGTGACCGGGATGGCACAGATACGCAGTATTTT; CDR3aa: CASSDRDGTDTQYF
d_gene: TRBD1; j_gene: TRBJ1-1; v_gene: TRBV7-9; CDR3nt: TGTGCCAGCAGCTTAGAGGGGGCGACTGAAGCTTTCTTT; CDR3aa: CASSLEGATEAFF
d_gene: -; j_gene: TRBJ2-3; v_gene: TRBV5-6; CDR3nt: TGTGCCAGCAGCTTGGGGGCTAGCGCTAGCACAGATACGCAGTATTTT; CDR3aa: CASSLGASASTDTQYF
d_gene: TRBD1; j_gene: TRBJ1-2; v_gene: TRBV29-1; CDR3nt: TGCAGCGCTGGACAGGGCGTCAGCTATGGCTACACCTTC; CDR3aa: CSAGQGVSYGYTF
d_gene: -; j_gene: TRBJ1-1; v_gene: TRBV9; CDR3nt: TGTGCCAGCAGCGTAAACACAGTCTCTGAAGCTTTCTTT; CDR3aa: CASSVNTVSEAFF
d_gene: -; j_gene: TRBJ2-3; v_gene: TRBV10-3; CDR3nt: TGTGCCATCAGTCCCGGGGCGGGGGATACGCAGTATTTT; CDR3aa: CAISPGAGDTQYF
d_gene: -; j_gene: TRBJ2-1; v_gene: TRBV6-5; CDR3nt: TGTGCCAGCGCTTTAGTTCGGAGCTCCTACAATGAGCAGTTCTTC; CDR3aa: CASALVRSSYNEQFF
d_gene: -; j_gene: TRBJ2-2; v_gene: TRBV5-6; CDR3nt: TGTGCCAGCAGCGTACAGATGAGCGGGGAGCTGTTTTTT; CDR3aa: CASSVQMSGELFF
d_gene: -; j_gene: TRBJ2-5; v_gene: TRBV11-2; CDR3nt: TGTGCCAGCAGCTTTCCAGGGGCAGAGACCCAGTACTTC; CDR3aa: CASSFPGAETQYF
d_gene: TRBD2; j_gene: TRBJ2-3; v_gene: TRBV5-4; CDR3nt: TGTGCCAGCAGCCCGGGACTAGCGAGGACTAGCACAGATACGCAGTATTTT; CDR3aa: CASSPGLARTSTDTQYF
d_gene: -; j_gene: TRBJ2-5; v_gene: TRBV4-1; CDR3nt: TGCGCCAGCAGCCAAGATCGCTTCGCGACAGCCCCGGAGACCCAGTACTTC; CDR3aa: CASSQDRFATAPETQYF
d_gene: -; j_gene: TRBJ2-1; v_gene: TRBV7-9; CDR3nt: TGTGCCAGCAGCCCCATACCCTCCGGCTCCCGGTTGGAGGAGCAGTTCTTC; CDR3aa: CASSPIPSGSRLEEQFF
d_gene: -; j_gene: TRBJ2-7; v_gene: TRBV21-1; CDR3nt: TGTGCCAGCAGCAAAGCAGATGGATCATGGCGGGGGGAATACGAGCAGTACTTC; CDR3aa: CASSKADGSWRGEYEQYF
d_gene: TRBD1; j_gene: TRBJ1-5; v_gene: TRBV5-4; CDR3nt: TGTGCCAGCAGCCCCGGGACAGATCAGCCCCAGCATTTT; CDR3aa: CASSPGTDQPQHF
d_gene: TRBD1; j_gene: TRBJ1-1; v_gene: TRBV2; CDR3nt: TGTGCCAGCAGTGGGACAGGCGTCACTGAAGCTTTCTTT; CDR3aa: CASSGTGVTEAFF
d_gene: -; j_gene: TRBJ2-4; v_gene: TRBV15; CDR3nt: TGTGCCACCAGCAGAGATAGGCTAGGGGGAAATTATGGTTACTTC; CDR3aa: CATSRDRLGGNYGYF
d_gene: -; j_gene: TRBJ1-1; v_gene: TRBV6-5; CDR3nt: TGTGCCAGCAGTTACTCGTTCGGGGGAGGAACTGAAGCTTTCTTT; CDR3aa: CASSYSFGGGTEAFF
d_gene: -; j_gene: TRBJ2-7; v_gene: TRBV5-1; CDR3nt: TGCGCCAGCAGCTTGGATGCGGGGTTGGAGCAGTACTTC; CDR3aa: CASSLDAGLEQYF
d_gene: -; j_gene: TRBJ2-1; v_gene: TRBV7-3; CDR3nt: TGTGCCAGCAGCTTCACGGGGGGCCCGGATGAGCAGTTCTTC; CDR3aa: CASSFTGGPDEQFF
d_gene: TRBD1; j_gene: TRBJ1-6; v_gene: TRBV18; CDR3nt: TGTGCCAGCTCAACGGGACAGGCCAATTCACCCCTCCACTTT; CDR3aa: CASSTGQANSPLHF
d_gene: -; j_gene: TRBJ1-5; v_gene: TRBV7-9; CDR3nt: TGTGCCAGCAGCGGGGGGGACGGTCAGCCCCAGCATTTT; CDR3aa: CASSGGDGQPQHF
d_gene: -; j_gene: TRBJ2-7; v_gene: TRBV5-1; CDR3nt: TGCGCCAGCAGCTTGGGAGATTACGAGCAGTACTTC; CDR3aa: CASSLGDYEQYF
d_gene: -; j_gene: TRBJ2-1; v_gene: TRBV29-1; CDR3nt: TGCAGCGTTGTTTGGCAGTACAATGAGCAGTTCTTC; CDR3aa: CSVVWQYNEQFF
d_gene: -; j_gene: TRBJ1-1; v_gene: TRBV19; CDR3nt: TGTGCCAGTAACACACAGGCGGTCAACACTGAAGCTTTCTTT; CDR3aa: CASNTQAVNTEAFF
d_gene: -; j_gene: TRBJ2-3; v_gene: TRBV10-3; CDR3nt: TGTGCCATCGCGGCTCACACAGATACGCAGTATTTT; CDR3aa: CAIAAHTDTQYF
d_gene: -; j_gene: TRBJ2-3; v_gene: TRBV7-3; CDR3nt: TGTGCCAGCAGCCGAGGGCCCGGGACTAGCACAGATACGCAGTATTTT; CDR3aa: CASSRGPGTSTDTQYF
d_gene: -; j_gene: TRBJ2-7; v_gene: TRBV7-9; CDR3nt: TGTGCCAGCAGCTTAAGTCCGTCTGCGAACGAGCAGTACTTC; CDR3aa: CASSLSPSANEQYF
d_gene: TRBD1; j_gene: TRBJ1-5; v_gene: TRBV27; CDR3nt: TGTGCCAGCAGAGGGACAGGGAACCAGCCCCAGCATTTT; CDR3aa: CASRGTGNQPQHF
d_gene: -; j_gene: TRBJ1-1; v_gene: TRBV7-9; CDR3nt: TGTGCCAGCAGCTTATTAGGGGACACTGAAGCTTTCTTT; CDR3aa: CASSLLGDTEAFF
d_gene: TRBD1; j_gene: TRBJ1-2; v_gene: TRBV19; CDR3nt: TGTGCCAGTAGCCTCCCCGGGACAGGGGAGTCCAACTATGGCTACACCTTC; CDR3aa: CASSLPGTGESNYGYTF
d_gene: -; j_gene: TRBJ2-6; v_gene: TRBV5-6; CDR3nt: TGTGCCAGCAGCTGGGGCGCTGGGGCCAACGTCCTGACTTTC; CDR3aa: CASSWGAGANVLTF
d_gene: TRBD2; j_gene: TRBJ2-1; v_gene: TRBV5-4; CDR3nt: TGTGCCAGCAGCTCCGGGACTAGCGGGAGAGTTTACAATGAGCAGTTCTTC; CDR3aa: CASSSGTSGRVYNEQFF
d_gene: -; j_gene: TRBJ2-1; v_gene: TRBV19; CDR3nt: TGTGCCAGTAGTATAGGGAGTTCGACCTACAATGAGCAGTTCTTC; CDR3aa: CASSIGSSTYNEQFF
d_gene: TRBD1; j_gene: TRBJ1-5; v_gene: TRBV30; CDR3nt: TGTGCCTGGAGGGAACAGGGGAATCAGCCCCAGCATTTT; CDR3aa: CAWREQGNQPQHF